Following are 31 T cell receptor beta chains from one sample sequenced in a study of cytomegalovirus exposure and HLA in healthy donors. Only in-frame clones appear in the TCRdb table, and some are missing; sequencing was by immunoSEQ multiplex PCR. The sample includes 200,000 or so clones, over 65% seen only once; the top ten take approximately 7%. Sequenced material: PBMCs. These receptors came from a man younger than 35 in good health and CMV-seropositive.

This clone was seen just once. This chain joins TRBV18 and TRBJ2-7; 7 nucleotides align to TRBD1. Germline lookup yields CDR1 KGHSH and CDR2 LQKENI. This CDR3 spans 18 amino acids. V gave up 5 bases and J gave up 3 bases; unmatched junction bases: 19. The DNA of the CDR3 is TGTGCCAGCTCATCCGCCGGGACAGCAGTCACAAGCGTCTACGAGCAGTACTTC. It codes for CASSSAGTAVTSVYEQYF.

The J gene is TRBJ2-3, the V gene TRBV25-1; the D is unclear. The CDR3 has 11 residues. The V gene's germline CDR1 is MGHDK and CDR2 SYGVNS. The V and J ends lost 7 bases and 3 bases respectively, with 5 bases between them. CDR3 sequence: CASTLTDTQYF. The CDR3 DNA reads TGTGCCAGCACCCTAACAGATACGCAGTATTTT.

Here the CDR3 reads CASSFPGAGGYEQYF. The CDR3 DNA is TGTGCCAGCAGTTTCCCCGGAGCGGGAGGCTACGAGCAGTACTTC. The chain has TRBV28 and TRBJ2-7; TRBD2 aligns across 9 bases. Germline V gene lookup returns CDR1 MDHEN and CDR2 SYDVKM. V dropped 3 bases and J dropped 3; count of bases not matched to a gene: 6. This CDR3 region has 15 residues.

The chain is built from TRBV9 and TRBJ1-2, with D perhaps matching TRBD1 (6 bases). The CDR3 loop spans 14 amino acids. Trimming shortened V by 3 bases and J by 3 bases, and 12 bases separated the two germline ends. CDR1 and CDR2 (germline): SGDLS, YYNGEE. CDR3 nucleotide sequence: TGTGCCAGCAGCGGAACACAGGGCTACTATGGCTACACCTTC. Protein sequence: CASSGTQGYYGYTF.

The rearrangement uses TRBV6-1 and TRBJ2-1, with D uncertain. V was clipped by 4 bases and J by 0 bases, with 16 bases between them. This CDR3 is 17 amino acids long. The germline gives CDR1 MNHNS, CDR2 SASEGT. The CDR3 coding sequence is TGTGCCAGCAGTGGCGGCCGAGAGTGGAGCTCCTACAATGAGCAGTTCTTC. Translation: CASSGGREWSSYNEQFF.

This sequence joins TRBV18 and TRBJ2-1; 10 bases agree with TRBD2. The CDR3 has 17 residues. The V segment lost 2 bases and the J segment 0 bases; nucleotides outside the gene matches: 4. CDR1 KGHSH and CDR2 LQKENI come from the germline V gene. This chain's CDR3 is CASSPRTSGSSYNEQFF. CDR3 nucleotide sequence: TGTGCCAGCTCACCAAGGACTAGCGGTAGCTCCTACAATGAGCAGTTCTTC.

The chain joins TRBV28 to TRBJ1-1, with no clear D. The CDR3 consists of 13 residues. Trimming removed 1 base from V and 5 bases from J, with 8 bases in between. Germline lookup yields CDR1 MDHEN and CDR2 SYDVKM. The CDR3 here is CASSLLAGTEAFF. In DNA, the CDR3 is TGTGCCAGCAGTTTATTGGCGGGAACTGAAGCTTTCTTT. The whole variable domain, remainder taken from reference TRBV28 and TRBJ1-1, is DVKVTQSSRYLVKRTGEKVFLECVQDMDHENMFWYRQDPGLGLRLIYFSYDVKMKEKGDIPEGYSVSREKKERFSLILESASTNQTSMYLCASSLLAGTEAFFGQGTRLTVV.

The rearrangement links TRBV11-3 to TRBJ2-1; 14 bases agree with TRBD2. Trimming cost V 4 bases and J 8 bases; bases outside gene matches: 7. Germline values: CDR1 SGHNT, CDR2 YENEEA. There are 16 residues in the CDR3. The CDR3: CASSSRGLAGVDEQFF. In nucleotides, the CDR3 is TGTGCCAGCAGCTCTCGGGGACTAGCGGGAGTCGATGAGCAGTTCTTC.

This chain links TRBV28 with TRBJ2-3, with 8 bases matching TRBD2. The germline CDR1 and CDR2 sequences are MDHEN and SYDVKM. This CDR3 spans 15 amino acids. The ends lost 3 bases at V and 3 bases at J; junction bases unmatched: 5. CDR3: CASSLEGGGTDTQYF. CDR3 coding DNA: TGTGCCAGCAGTTTGGAGGGCGGGGGGACAGATACGCAGTATTTT.

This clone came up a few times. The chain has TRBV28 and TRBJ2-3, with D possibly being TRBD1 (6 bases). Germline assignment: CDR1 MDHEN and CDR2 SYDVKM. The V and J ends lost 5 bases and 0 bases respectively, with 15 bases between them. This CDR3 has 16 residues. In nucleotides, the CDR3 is TGTGCCAGCAGTCCCTTGGACAGTTCTAGCACAGATACGCAGTATTTT. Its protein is CASSPLDSSSTDTQYF.

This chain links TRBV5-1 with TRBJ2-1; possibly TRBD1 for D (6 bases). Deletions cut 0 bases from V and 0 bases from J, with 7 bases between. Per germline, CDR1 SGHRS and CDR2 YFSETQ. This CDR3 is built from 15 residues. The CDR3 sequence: CASSLGQASYNEQFF. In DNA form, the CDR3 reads TGCGCCAGCAGCTTGGGACAGGCCTCCTACAATGAGCAGTTCTTC.

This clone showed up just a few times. CDR3 amino acids: CASTRWVGLAGGTGELFF. In nucleotides, the CDR3 is TGTGCCAGCACCCGGTGGGTGGGACTAGCGGGAGGAACCGGGGAGCTGTTTTTT. The chain combines TRBV2 with TRBJ2-2, with 15 bases aligning to TRBD2. This CDR3 has 18 residues. V lost 7 bases to trimming and J lost 5 bases; unmatched junction nucleotides: 11. Germline V lookup: CDR1 SNHLY, CDR2 FYNNEI.

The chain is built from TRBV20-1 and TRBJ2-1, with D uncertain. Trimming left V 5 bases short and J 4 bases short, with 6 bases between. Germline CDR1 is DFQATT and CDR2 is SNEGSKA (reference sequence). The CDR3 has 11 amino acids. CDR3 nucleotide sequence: TGCAGTGCTGAAGAGTACAATGAGCAGTTCTTC. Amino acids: CSAEEYNEQFF.

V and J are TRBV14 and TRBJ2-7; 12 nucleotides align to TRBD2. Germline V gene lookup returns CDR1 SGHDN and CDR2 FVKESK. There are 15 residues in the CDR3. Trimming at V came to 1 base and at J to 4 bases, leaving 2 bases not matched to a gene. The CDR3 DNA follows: TGTGCCAGCAGCCAAGTGACTAGCGGGAGATACGAGCAGTACTTC. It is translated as CASSQVTSGRYEQYF.

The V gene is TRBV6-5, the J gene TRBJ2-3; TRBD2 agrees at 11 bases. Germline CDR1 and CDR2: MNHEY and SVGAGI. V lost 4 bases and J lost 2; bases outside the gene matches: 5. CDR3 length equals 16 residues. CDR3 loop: CASSSPGLADTDTQYF. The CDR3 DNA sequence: TGTGCCAGCAGTTCACCGGGACTAGCGGACACAGATACGCAGTATTTT.

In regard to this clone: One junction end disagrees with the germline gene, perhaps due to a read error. This chain's CDR3 is CASSLEDWGGAWSTTYF. The CDR3 nucleotides are TGTGCCAGCAGCCTAGAAGATTGGGGGGGGGCATGGAGCACCACATATTTT. The V gene is TRBV11-2, the J gene TRBJ1-3; D is possibly TRBD1 (6 bases). The germline gives CDR1 SGHAT, CDR2 FQNNGV. The CDR3 totals 17 residues. The full variable domain, with the rest looked up from reference TRBV11-2 and TRBJ1-3, is EAGVAQSPRYKIIEKRQSVAFWCNPISGHATLYWYQQILGQGPKLLIQFQNNGVVDDSQLPKDRFSAERLKGVDSTLKIQPAKLEDSAVYLCASSLEDWGGAWSTTYFGEGSWLTVV.

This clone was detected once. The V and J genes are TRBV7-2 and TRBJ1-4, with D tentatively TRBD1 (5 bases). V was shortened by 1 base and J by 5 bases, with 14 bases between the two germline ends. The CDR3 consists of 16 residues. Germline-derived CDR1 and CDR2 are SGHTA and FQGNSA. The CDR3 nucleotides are TGTGCCAGCAGCTTAGTCCCGACAGTAATAAATGAAAAACTGTTTTTT. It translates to CASSLVPTVINEKLFF.

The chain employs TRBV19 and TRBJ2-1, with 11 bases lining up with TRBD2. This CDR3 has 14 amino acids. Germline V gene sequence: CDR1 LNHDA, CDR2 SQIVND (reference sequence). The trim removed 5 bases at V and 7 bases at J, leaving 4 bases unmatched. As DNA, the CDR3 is TGTGCCAGTAGTTCCGGGACTAGCGGTAATGAGCAGTTCTTC. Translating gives CASSSGTSGNEQFF.

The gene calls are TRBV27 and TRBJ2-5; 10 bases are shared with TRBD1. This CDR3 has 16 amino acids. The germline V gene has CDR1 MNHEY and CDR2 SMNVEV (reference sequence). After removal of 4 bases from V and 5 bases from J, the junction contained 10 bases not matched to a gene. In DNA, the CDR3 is TGTGCCAGCAGTTGGCTGGGGACAGGGGTAGGGGAGACCCAGTACTTC. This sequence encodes CASSWLGTGVGETQYF.

The CDR3 loop is CASSRTLAYEQYF. The CDR3 DNA follows: TGTGCCAGCAGCAGAACCTTGGCCTACGAGCAGTACTTC. The rearrangement links TRBV6-1 to TRBJ2-7; D unclear. V lost 6 bases and J 2 bases, leaving 11 bases between the germline ends. The germline V gene encodes CDR1 MNHNS and CDR2 SASEGT. This CDR3 has 13 residues.

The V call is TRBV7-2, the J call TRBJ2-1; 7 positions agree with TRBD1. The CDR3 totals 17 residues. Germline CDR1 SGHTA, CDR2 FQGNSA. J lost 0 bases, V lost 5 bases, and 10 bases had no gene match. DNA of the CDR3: TGTGCCAGCAGCCATCAAGGGGGCCACTCCTCCTACAATGAGCAGTTCTTC. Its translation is CASSHQGGHSSYNEQFF.

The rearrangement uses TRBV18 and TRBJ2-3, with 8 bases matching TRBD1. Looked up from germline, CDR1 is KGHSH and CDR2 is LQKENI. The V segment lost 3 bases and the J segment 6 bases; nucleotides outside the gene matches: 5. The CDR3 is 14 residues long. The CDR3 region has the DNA TGTGCCAGCTCACCCCGGACAGGGTCGGATACGCAGTATTTT. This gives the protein CASSPRTGSDTQYF.

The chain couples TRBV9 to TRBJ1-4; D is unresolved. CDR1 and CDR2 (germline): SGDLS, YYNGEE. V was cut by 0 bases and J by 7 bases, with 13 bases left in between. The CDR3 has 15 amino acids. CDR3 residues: CASSVAGGSGEKLFF. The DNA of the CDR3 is TGTGCCAGCAGCGTAGCCGGAGGGAGCGGTGAAAAACTGTTTTTT.

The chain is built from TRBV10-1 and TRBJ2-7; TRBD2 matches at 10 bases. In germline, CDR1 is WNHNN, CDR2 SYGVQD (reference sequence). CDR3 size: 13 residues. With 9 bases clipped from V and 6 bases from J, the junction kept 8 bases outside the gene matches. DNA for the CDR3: TGCGCCAGGGAGCGGGAGGGCCCCCTCGAGCAGTACTTC. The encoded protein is CAREREGPLEQYF.

In DNA form, the CDR3 reads TGCGCCAGCAGCTTGGCCGTAGCGGGAGGGCCCGCGGAGCTGTTTTTT. Translated: CASSLAVAGGPAELFF. The chain employs TRBV5-1 and TRBJ2-2; 11 bases fit TRBD2. J gave up 10 bases and V 0 bases, and 8 bases lay outside the gene matches. CDR3 size: 16 residues. Germline V lookup: CDR1 SGHRS, CDR2 YFSETQ.

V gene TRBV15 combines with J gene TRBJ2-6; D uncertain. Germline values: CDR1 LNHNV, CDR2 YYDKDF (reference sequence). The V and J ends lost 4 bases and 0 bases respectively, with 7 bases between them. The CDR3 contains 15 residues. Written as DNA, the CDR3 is TGTGCCACCAGCACGCGTAACTCTGGGGCCAACGTCCTGACTTTC. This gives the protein CATSTRNSGANVLTF.

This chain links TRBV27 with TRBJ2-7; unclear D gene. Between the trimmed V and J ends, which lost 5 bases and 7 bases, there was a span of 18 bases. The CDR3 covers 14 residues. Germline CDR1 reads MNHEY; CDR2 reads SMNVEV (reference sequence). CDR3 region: CASSPRSWVREQYF. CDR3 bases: TGTGCCAGCAGTCCACGGTCCTGGGTGCGGGAGCAGTACTTC.

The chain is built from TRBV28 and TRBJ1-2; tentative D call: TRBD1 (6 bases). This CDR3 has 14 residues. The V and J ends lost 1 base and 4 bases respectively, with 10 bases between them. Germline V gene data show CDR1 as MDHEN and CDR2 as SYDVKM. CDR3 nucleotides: TGTGCCAGCAGTTTATTGGGGGCGGCCTATGGCTACACCTTC. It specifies CASSLLGAAYGYTF.

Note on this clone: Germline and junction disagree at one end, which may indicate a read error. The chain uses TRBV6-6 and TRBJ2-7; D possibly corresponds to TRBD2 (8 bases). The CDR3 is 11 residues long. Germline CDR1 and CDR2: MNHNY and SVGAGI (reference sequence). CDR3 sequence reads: CASSDRETSEF. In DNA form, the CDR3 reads TGTGCCAGCAGTGACAGGGAGACTAGCGAGTTC.

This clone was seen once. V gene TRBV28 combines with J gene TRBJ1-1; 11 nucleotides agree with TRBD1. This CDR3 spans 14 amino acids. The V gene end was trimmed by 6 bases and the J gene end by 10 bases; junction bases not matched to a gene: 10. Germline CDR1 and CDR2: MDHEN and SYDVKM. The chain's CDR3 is CASSRTPDRGRAFF. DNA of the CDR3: TGTGCCAGCAGCCGTACCCCGGACAGGGGGCGAGCTTTCTTT.

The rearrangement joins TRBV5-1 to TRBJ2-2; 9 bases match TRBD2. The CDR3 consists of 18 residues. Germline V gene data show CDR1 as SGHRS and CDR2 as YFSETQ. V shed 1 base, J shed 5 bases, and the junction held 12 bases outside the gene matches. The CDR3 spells CASSLSGSGRRGTGELFF. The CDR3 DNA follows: TGCGCCAGCAGCTTGTCTGGTAGCGGGAGAAGGGGGACCGGGGAGCTGTTTTTT.